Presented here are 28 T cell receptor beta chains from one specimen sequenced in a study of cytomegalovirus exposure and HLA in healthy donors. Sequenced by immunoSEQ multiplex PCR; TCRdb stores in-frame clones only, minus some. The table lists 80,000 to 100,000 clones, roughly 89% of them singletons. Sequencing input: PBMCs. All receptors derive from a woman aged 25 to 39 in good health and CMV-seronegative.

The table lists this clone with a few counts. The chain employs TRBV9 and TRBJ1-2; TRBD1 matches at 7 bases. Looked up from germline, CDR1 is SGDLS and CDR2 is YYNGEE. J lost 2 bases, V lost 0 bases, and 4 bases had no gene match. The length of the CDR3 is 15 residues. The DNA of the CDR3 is TGTGCCAGCAGCGTAGGAGGACAGGCGAACTATGGCTACACCTTC. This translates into CASSVGGQANYGYTF.

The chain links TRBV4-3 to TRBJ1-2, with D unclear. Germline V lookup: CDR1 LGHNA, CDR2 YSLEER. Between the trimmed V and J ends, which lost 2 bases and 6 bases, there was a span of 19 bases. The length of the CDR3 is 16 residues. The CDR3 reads CASSQNLRLNLNGYTF. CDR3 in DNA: TGCGCCAGCAGCCAAAACCTGAGACTAAATCTCAATGGCTACACCTTC.

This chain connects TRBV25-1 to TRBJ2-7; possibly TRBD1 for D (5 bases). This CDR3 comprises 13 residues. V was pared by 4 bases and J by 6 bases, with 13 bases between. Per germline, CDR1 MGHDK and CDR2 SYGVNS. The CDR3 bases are TGTGCCAGCAGTGGCTCGGACACTTTCGAGCAGTACTTC. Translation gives CASSGSDTFEQYF.

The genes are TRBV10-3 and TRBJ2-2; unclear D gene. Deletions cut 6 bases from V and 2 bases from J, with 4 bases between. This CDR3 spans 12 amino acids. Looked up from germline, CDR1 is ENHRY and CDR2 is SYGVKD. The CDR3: CAISPNTGELFF. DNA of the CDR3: TGTGCCATCAGCCCAAACACCGGGGAGCTGTTTTTT.

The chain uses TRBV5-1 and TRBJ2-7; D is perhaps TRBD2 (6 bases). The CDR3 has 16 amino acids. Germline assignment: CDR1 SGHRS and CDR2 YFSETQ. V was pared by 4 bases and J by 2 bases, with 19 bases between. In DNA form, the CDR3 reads TGCGCCAGCAGCCCCCTAACAGGACTACATACCTACGAGCAGTACTTC. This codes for CASSPLTGLHTYEQYF.

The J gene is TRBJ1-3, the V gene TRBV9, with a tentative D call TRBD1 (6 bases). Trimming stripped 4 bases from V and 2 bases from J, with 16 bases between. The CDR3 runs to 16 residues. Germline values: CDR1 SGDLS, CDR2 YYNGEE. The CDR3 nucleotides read TGTGCCAGCAGCTCACAGGGAAGGGGCACTGGAAACACCATATATTTT. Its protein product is CASSSQGRGTGNTIYF.

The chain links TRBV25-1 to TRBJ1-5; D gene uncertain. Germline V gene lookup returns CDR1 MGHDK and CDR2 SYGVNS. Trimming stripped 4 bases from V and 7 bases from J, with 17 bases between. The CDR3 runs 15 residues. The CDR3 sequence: CASSAEGFIGQPQHF. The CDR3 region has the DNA TGTGCCAGCAGTGCTGAGGGCTTTATCGGGCAGCCCCAGCATTTT.

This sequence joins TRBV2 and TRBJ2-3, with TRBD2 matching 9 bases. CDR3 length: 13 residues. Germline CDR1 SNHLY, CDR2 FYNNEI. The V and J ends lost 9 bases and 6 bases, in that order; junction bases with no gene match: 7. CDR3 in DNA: TGTGCCAGAAGACTAGCGGCAAGTGATACGCAGTATTTT. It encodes CARRLAASDTQYF.

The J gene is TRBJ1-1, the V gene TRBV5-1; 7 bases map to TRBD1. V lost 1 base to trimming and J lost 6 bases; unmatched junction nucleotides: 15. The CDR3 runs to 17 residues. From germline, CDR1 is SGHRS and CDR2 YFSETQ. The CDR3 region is CASSLRGRTGRRPEAFF. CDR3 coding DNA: TGCGCCAGCAGCTTGAGGGGTCGGACAGGACGAAGGCCTGAAGCTTTCTTT.

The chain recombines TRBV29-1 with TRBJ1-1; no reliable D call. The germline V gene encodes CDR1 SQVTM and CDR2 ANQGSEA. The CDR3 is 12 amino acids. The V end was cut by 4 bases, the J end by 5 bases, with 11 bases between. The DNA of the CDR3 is TGCAGCGTTGGGTTTTCGGGAACTGAAGCTTTCTTT. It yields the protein CSVGFSGTEAFF.

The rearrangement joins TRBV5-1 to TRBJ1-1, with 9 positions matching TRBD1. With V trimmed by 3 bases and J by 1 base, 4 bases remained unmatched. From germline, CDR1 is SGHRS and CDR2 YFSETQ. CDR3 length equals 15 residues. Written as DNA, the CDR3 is TGCGCCAGCAGCTCCGGACAGGGGAAGAACACTGAAGCTTTCTTT. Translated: CASSSGQGKNTEAFF.

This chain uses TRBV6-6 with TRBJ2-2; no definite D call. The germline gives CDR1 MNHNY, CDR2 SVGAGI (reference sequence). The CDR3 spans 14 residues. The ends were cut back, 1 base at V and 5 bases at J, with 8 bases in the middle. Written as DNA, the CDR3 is TGTGCCAGCAGTTACTTCGGTCTAACCGGGGAGCTGTTTTTT. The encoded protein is CASSYFGLTGELFF.

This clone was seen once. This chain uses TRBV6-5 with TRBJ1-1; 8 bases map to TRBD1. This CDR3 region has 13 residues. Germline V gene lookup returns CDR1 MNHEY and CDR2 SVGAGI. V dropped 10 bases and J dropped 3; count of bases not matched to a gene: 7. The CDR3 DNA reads TGTGCCACATCAAGGACAGGGCACACTGAAGCTTTCTTT. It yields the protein CATSRTGHTEAFF.

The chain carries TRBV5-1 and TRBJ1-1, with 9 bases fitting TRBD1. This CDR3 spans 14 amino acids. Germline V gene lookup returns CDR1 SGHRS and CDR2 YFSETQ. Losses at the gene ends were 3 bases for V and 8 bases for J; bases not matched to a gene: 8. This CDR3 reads CASSSMGQGNEAFF. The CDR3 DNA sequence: TGCGCCAGCAGCTCGATGGGACAGGGTAACGAAGCTTTCTTT. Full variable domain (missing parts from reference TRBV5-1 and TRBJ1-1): KAGVTQTPRYLIKTRGQQVTLSCSPISGHRSVSWYQQTPGQGLQFLFEYFSETQRNKGNFPGRFSGRQFSNSRSEMNVSTLELGDSALYLCASSSMGQGNEAFFGQGTRLTVV.

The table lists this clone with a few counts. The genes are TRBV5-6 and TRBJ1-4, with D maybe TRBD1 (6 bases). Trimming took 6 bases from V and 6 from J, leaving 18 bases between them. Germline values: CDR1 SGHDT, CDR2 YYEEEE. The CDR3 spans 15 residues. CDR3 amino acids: CASNPGTTNHEKLFF. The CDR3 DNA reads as TGTGCCAGCAACCCCGGGACAACTAACCATGAAAAACTGTTTTTT.

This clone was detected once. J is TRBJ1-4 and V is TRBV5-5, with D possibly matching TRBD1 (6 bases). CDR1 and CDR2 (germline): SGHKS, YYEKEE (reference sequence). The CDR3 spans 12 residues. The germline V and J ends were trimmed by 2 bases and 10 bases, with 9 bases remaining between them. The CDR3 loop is CASSFRTAKLFF. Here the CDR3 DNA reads TGTGCCAGCAGCTTTAGGACAGCAAAACTGTTTTTT. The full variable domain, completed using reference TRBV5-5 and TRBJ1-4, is DAGVTQSPTHLIKTRGQQVTLRCSPISGHKSVSWYQQVLGQGPQFIFQYYEKEERGRGNFPDRFSARQFPNYSSELNVNALLLGDSALYLCASSFRTAKLFFGSGTQLSVL.

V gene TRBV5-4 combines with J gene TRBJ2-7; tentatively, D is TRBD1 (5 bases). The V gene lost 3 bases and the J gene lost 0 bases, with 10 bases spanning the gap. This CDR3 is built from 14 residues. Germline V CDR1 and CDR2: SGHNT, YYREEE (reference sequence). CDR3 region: CASSWSTASYEQYF. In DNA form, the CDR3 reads TGTGCCAGCAGCTGGTCGACAGCCTCCTACGAGCAGTACTTC. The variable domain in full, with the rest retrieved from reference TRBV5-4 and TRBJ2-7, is ETGVTQSPTHLIKTRGQQVTLRCSSQSGHNTVSWYQQALGQGPQFIFQYYREEENGRGNFPPRFSGLQFPNYSSELNVNALELDDSALYLCASSWSTASYEQYFGPGTRLTVT.

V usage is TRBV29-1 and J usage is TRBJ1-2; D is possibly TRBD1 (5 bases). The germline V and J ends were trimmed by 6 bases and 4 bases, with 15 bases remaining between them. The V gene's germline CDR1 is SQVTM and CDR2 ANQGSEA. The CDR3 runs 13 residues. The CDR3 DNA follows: TGCAGCGTAGGACACCCCTCGGCCTATGGCTACACCTTC. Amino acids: CSVGHPSAYGYTF.

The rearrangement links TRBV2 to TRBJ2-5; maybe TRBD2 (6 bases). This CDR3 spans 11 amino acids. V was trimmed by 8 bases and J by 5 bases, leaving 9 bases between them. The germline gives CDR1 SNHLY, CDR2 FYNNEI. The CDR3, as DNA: TGTGCCAGCGGACGGGAGGAGACCCAGTACTTC. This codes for CASGREETQYF. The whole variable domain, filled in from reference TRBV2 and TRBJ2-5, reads EPEVTQTPSHQVTQMGQEVILRCVPISNHLYFYWYRQILGQKVEFLVSFYNNEISEKSEIFDDQFSVERPDGSNFTLKIRSTKLEDSAMYFCASGREETQYFGPGTRLLVL.

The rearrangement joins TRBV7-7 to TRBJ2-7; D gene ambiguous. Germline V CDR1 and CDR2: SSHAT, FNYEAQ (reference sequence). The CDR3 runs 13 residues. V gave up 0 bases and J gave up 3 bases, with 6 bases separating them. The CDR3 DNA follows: TGTGCCAGCAGCTTAGCCCCAAACTACGAGCAGTACTTC. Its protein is CASSLAPNYEQYF.

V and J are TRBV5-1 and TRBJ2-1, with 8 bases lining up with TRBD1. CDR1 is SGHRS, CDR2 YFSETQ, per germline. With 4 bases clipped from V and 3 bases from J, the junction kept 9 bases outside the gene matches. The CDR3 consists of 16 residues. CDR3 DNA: TGCGCCAGCAGCGTCCTTCCCGGGACAGGCTACAATGAGCAGTTCTTC. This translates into CASSVLPGTGYNEQFF.

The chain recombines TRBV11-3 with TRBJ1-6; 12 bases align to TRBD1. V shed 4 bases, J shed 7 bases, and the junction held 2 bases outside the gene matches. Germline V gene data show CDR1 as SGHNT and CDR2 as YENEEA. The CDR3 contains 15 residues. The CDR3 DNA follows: TGTGCCAGCAGCTCGGGACAGGGGGCCAATTCACCCCTCCACTTT. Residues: CASSSGQGANSPLHF.

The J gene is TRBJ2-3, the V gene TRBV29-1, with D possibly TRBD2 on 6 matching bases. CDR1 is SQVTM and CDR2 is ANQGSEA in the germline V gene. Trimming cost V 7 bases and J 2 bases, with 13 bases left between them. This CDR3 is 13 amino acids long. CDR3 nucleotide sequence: TGCAGCGCCGCCGTAGCGGCCACAGATACGCAGTATTTT. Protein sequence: CSAAVAATDTQYF.

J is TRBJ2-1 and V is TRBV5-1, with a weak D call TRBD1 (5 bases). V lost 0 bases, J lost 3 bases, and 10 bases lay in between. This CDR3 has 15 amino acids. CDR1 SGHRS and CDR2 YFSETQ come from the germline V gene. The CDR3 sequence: CASSLGQFGYNEQFF. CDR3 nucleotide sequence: TGCGCCAGCAGCTTGGGACAGTTTGGCTACAATGAGCAGTTCTTC.

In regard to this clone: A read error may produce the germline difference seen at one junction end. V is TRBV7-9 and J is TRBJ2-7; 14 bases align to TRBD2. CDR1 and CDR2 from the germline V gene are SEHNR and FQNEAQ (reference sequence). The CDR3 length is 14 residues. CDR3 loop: CASSLETSGGATHF. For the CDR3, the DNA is TGTGCCAGCAGCTTAGAGACTAGCGGGGGGGCCACCCACTTC.

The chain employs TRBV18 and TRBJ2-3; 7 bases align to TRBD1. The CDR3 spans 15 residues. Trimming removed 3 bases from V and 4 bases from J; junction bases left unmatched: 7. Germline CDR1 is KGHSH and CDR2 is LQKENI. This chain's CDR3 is CASSPQTGLPDTQYF. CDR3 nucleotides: TGTGCCAGCTCACCCCAGACAGGGTTGCCAGATACGCAGTATTTT.

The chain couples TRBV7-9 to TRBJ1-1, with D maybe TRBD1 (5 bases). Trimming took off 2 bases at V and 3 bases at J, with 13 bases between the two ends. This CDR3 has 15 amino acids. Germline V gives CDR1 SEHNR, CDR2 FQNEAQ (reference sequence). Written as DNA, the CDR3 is TGTGCCAGCAGCTTACAGGGAGGGTGGGACACTGAAGCTTTCTTT. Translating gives CASSLQGGWDTEAFF.

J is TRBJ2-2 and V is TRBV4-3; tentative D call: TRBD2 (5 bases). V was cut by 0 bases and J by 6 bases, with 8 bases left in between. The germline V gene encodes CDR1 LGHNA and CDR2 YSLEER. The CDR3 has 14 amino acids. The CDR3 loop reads CASSQEPSPGELFF. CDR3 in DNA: TGCGCCAGCAGCCAAGAACCTAGCCCCGGGGAGCTGTTTTTT.